The 4 T cell receptor beta chains reported below all come from one sample, sequenced in a study of cytomegalovirus exposure and HLA in healthy donors. The study ran its PCR with 60 Vbeta and 13 Jbeta primers. The repertoire was sequenced with immunoSEQ multiplex PCR; TCRdb's copy has only in-frame clones and lacks some. The sample has 140,000 or so clones, 80% to 90% seen once. Material for sequencing was PBMCs. The source is a woman in her thirties or forties in good health and CMV-seropositive.

This clone has a handful of counts. This chain connects TRBV14 to TRBJ1-1, with TRBD1 matching 8 bases. With V trimmed by 3 bases and J by 14 bases, 8 bases remained unmatched. CDR3 length equals 12 residues. The germline V gene has CDR1 SGHDN and CDR2 FVKESK. The CDR3 region is CASSHEDRARFF. The CDR3 DNA reads TGTGCCAGCAGCCACGAGGACAGGGCACGCTTCTTT.

This chain joins TRBV27 and TRBJ2-3, with 8 positions matching TRBD2. Trimming cost V 5 bases and J 5 bases; bases outside gene matches: 12. Germline-derived CDR1 and CDR2 are MNHEY and SMNVEV (reference sequence). CDR3 size: 16 residues. The CDR3 region has the DNA TGTGCCAGCAGTCGCCAAGCGGGGGCTGCGGTAGATACGCAGTATTTT. This encodes CASSRQAGAAVDTQYF.

The rearrangement joins TRBV6-5 to TRBJ2-5, with 7 bases matching TRBD1. The V segment lost 1 base and the J segment 4 bases; nucleotides outside the gene matches: 0. Germline values: CDR1 MNHEY, CDR2 SVGAGI. This CDR3 has 13 amino acids. The CDR3 DNA is TGTGCCAGCAGTTACTACAGGGGAGAGACCCAGTACTTC. It specifies CASSYYRGETQYF.

The rearrangement joins TRBV5-3 to TRBJ2-5; TRBD2 matches at 11 bases. The J call could be wrong; TRBJ2-7 is a better fit for the DNA end. TRBV5-3 has ORF status, its function being uncertain. The CDR3 totals 16 residues. As DNA, the CDR3 is TGTGCCAGAAGCTCCAGACTAGCGGGGCCCCCGGGCGAGCAGTACTTC. This encodes CARSSRLAGPPGEQYF.